This T cell receptor (beta chain) originates from a study of T cells in Graves' hyperthyroidism and ophthalmopathy. There were TCR beta CDR3 regions amplified from RNA transcripts. HTBI primers drove first-round RT-PCR of the TCR CDR3. TCRdb reanalysed the multiplex PCR reads using MiXCR and keeps one entry per CDR3 protein. Of 150,000 or so distinct CDR3 sequences in the sample, approximately 20% were seen once. The study left out patients who had uncontrolled infection, other autoimmune disease, pregnancy or lactation. This clonotype was recorded at least ten times. Trimming shortened V by 6 bases and J by 8 bases, and 23 bases separated the two germline ends. The CDR3 consists of 16 residues.

The sequenced sample was blood. V gene TRBV12-3 or TRBV12-4 combines with J gene TRBJ1-5, with D possibly matching TRBD1 (5 bases). The source is a woman aged 45-65 years with Graves' hyperthyroidism that later progressed to Graves' ophthalmopathy. The chain's CDR3 is CASSTTGVEGRKPQHF. The CDR3 nucleotides read TGTGCCAGCAGCACGACGGGGGTGGAGGGGAGGAAGCCCCAGCATTTT.